The rows below give T cell receptor beta chains drawn from one sample of a study of PD-L1 blockade in urothelial cancer. Assay: immunoSEQ multiplex PCR; the TCRdb copy retains only in-frame clones and omits some. This table has about 57,000 clones, 75% to 85% appearing once. The material was PBMCs, obtained around atezolizumab (anti-PD-L1) treatment. These receptors were obtained from a man aged 65 to 79 with urothelial cancer. Each CDR3 is given with its conserved first and last residue. The D gene is left open where the match is weak. Only part of the rows carry a size: once, few, many, or a class if the clone is expanded.

>TRBV5-1|TRBJ2-7|16|TRBD2|.
TGCGCCAGCAGCTTGGGCGGGACTAGCGGGAACTACGAGCAGTACTTC
CASSLGGTSGNYEQYF
>TRBV5-1|TRBJ2-2|13|TRBD2|.
TGCGCCAGCAGCAGCGGGGTTGACGGGGAGCTGTTTTTT
CASSSGVDGELFF
>TRBV19|TRBJ2-5|13|.|.
TGTGCCAGTATCGGTAGAGGAAGGGAGACCCAGTACTTC
CASIGRGRETQYF
>TRBV20-1|TRBJ2-5|11|.|.
TGCAGTGCTATCCCTTCGGAGACCCAGTACTTC
CSAIPSETQYF
>TRBV2|TRBJ2-3|17|TRBD2|medium-sized
TGTGCCAGCAGTGAGAGACTAGCGGGGGACTTCACAGATACGCAGTATTTT
CASSERLAGDFTDTQYF
>TRBV9|TRBJ2-1|18|TRBD2|.
TGTGCCAGCAGCGTAGTTAGCGGGAGGGCGGGATCCTACAATGAGCAGTTCTTC
CASSVVSGRAGSYNEQFF
>TRBV15|TRBJ2-2|15|.|.
TGTGCCACCAGCCGCCCGGACTCTGACACCGGGGAGCTGTTTTTT
CATSRPDSDTGELFF
>TRBV5-4|TRBJ1-1|13|.|few
TGTGCCAGCAGCCGGGGAACAATGGCTGAAGCTTTCTTT
CASSRGTMAEAFF
>TRBV5-4|TRBJ1-6|14|TRBD1|.
TGTGCCAGCAGTTTGGGACAGGGTAGTTCACCCCTCCACTTT
CASSLGQGSSPLHF
>TRBV11-2|TRBJ2-7|14|.|.
TGTGCCAGCAGTCCTCCGGGACAATCCTACGAGCAGTACTTC
CASSPPGQSYEQYF
>TRBV6-1|TRBJ2-3|14|TRBD1|.
TGTGCCAGCAGTGAAGGGACAGGGTCAGATACGCAGTATTTT
CASSEGTGSDTQYF
>TRBV11-2|TRBJ2-2|12|.|.
TGTGCCAGCAGGGCCTTTGGCGGGGAGCTGTTTTTT
CASRAFGGELFF
>TRBV7-3|TRBJ2-1|13|.|.
TGTGCCAGCAGCTTAGGGGGGGCGCGGGAGCAGTTCTTC
CASSLGGAREQFF
>TRBV28|TRBJ2-1|21|TRBD2|.
TGTGCCAGCAGCCATCCAATTTCGGGGAGGGGAGGTTGGAGCTCCTACAATGAGCAGTTCTTC
CASSHPISGRGGWSSYNEQFF
>TRBV19|TRBJ1-1|12|.|.
TGTGCCAGTAGTCGCCAGGGCACTGAAGCTTTCTTT
CASSRQGTEAFF
>TRBV18|TRBJ1-5|15|.|.
TGTGCCAGCTCACCACAGGGGTCCGACAATCAGCCCCAGCATTTT
CASSPQGSDNQPQHF
>TRBV5-1|TRBJ1-4|15|.|.
TGCGCCAGTAGCCCAGGGAATAACCCCAATGAAAAACTGTTTTTT
CASSPGNNPNEKLFF
>TRBV5-4|TRBJ2-7|15|TRBD1|.
TGTGCCAGCAGCCGACCGGGACAGCAGAGCTACGAGCAGTACTTC
CASSRPGQQSYEQYF
>TRBV29-1|TRBJ1-1|12|TRBD1|.
TGCACTTCCACAGGGGGTTTGGGTGAAGCTTTCTTT
CTSTGGLGEAFF
>TRBV7-2|TRBJ2-7|18|.|once
TGTGCCAGCAGCTTAACAGGGGGCGGTAGCGGGAGGCTGGTCGAGCAGTACTTC
CASSLTGGGSGRLVEQYF
>TRBV13|TRBJ1-2|13|TRBD1|.
TGTGCCAGCAGCTTAGGCGCACAGGGGGGCTACACCTTC
CASSLGAQGGYTF
>TRBV6-1|TRBJ1-2|14|.|.
TGTGCCAGCAGTGAATGGGTGGGAGGTGATGGCTACACCTTC
CASSEWVGGDGYTF
>TRBV11-1|TRBJ2-1|16|TRBD2|once
TGTGCCAGCAGCTTAGGATCTAGCGGAACCTACAATGAGCAGTTCTTC
CASSLGSSGTYNEQFF
>TRBV21-1|TRBJ2-1|17|.|.
TGTGCCAGCAGCGAGGAGACTAGCGGGTACTCCTACAATGAGCAGTTCTTC
CASSEETSGYSYNEQFF
>TRBV5-4|TRBJ2-1|15|TRBD2|.
TGTGCCAGCAGCTTGGGGACTAGCGGGAGAGGGGAGCAGTTCTTC
CASSLGTSGRGEQFF
>TRBV19|TRBJ2-2|11|.|.
TGTGCCAGCCTCGGGGGGCGGGAGCTGTTTTTT
CASLGGRELFF
>TRBV2|TRBJ1-3|13|.|.
TGTGCCAGCACAGGGTTCTCTGGAAACACCATATATTTT
CASTGFSGNTIYF
>TRBV27|TRBJ2-7|15|.|.
TGTGCCAGCAGTTCGGGGATCGGAGAAAGTCGGGAGCAGTACTTC
CASSSGIGESREQYF
>TRBV11-1|TRBJ2-5|15|TRBD2|few
TGTGCCAGCAGCTTAGCTAGCGGGAAGCTAGAGACCCAGTACTTC
CASSLASGKLETQYF
>TRBV7-3|TRBJ2-7|13|.|.
TGTGCCAGCAGCTTAGTATCGGGTGGCGAGCAGTACTTC
CASSLVSGGEQYF
>TRBV5-6|TRBJ2-3|19|TRBD1|.
TGTGCCAGCAGCCGTGGTGGGACAGGGGGTGTCCTTAGCACAGATACGCAGTATTTT
CASSRGGTGGVLSTDTQYF
>TRBV5-1|TRBJ1-1|14|.|.
TGCGCCAGCAGCTGGGAGTGGGAGGGCGCTGAAGCTTTCTTT
CASSWEWEGAEAFF
>TRBV19|TRBJ1-1|15|TRBD1|.
TGTGCCAGTACCCAAGGGGGGACAGCGAACACTGAAGCTTTCTTT
CASTQGGTANTEAFF
>TRBV10-1|TRBJ1-5|13|TRBD1|few
TGCGCCAGCAGTCCAGGGGGCGATCAGCCCCAGCATTTT
CASSPGGDQPQHF
>TRBV7-3|TRBJ2-2|13|.|.
TGTGCCAGCAGCTTCCTAGAGACCGGGGAGCTGTTTTTT
CASSFLETGELFF
>TRBV7-8|TRBJ2-7|14|.|.
TGTGCCAGCAGCTTAGGGGACTTAACCTACGAGCAGTACTTC
CASSLGDLTYEQYF
>TRBV30|TRBJ2-3|14|TRBD2|.
TGTGCCTGGGACGGGACTAGCGGCACAGATACGCAGTATTTT
CAWDGTSGTDTQYF
>TRBV18|TRBJ2-7|15|.|.
TGTGCCAGCTCACCTGCGGGGCAGGGCGGGCACGAGCAGTACTTC
CASSPAGQGGHEQYF
>TRBV4-1|TRBJ1-3|15|.|.
TGCGCCAGCAGCAGAGAGGGGGGGAGTGGAAACACCATATATTTT
CASSREGGSGNTIYF
>TRBV10-3|TRBJ2-2|15|.|.
TGTGCCATCAGTGAGGGGGGGACGAACACCGGGGAGCTGTTTTTT
CAISEGGTNTGELFF
>TRBV6-1|TRBJ1-1|16|.|.
TGTGCCAGCAGTGAAGCGGTCGCAGGGTGGGTCACTGAAGCTTTCTTT
CASSEAVAGWVTEAFF
>TRBV6-1|TRBJ2-3|17|TRBD2|.
TGTGCCAGCAGTGAAGCGGGAGCGGGATGGGCCACAGATACGCAGTATTTT
CASSEAGAGWATDTQYF
>TRBV18|TRBJ1-1|16|.|.
TGTGCCAGCTCATCCGACGGGACCTCGGGGGGTACTGAAGCTTTCTTT
CASSSDGTSGGTEAFF
>TRBV7-8|TRBJ2-5|13|.|few
TGTGCCAGCAGCCGCGGGCAGGAGGAGACCCAGTACTTC
CASSRGQEETQYF
>TRBV7-8|TRBJ1-5|17|.|once
TGTGCCAGCAGCCACGGGACAAGGCTTTATAGCAATCAGCCCCAGCATTTT
CASSHGTRLYSNQPQHF
>TRBV4-2|TRBJ2-5|15|TRBD2|.
TGTGCCAGCAGCCAAGATCGAGGCGGGGGGGAGACCCAGTACTTC
CASSQDRGGGETQYF
>TRBV30|TRBJ2-2|15|TRBD2|few
TGTGCCTGCGCTCGTGGGGGGGAGATCAGCAGGGAGCTGTTTTTT
CACARGGEISRELFF
>TRBV5-1|TRBJ1-2|14|.|.
TGCGCCAGCAGCTTGGCCTTGGGCCTGGATGGCTACACCTTC
CASSLALGLDGYTF
>TRBV18|TRBJ2-5|13|.|.
TGTGCCAGCTCAACGGGGAATCAAGAGACCCAGTACTTC
CASSTGNQETQYF